The T cell receptor beta chain described here comes from a study of T cells after somatic rescue of genetic block. Clones were read by immunoSEQ multiplex PCR, and TCRdb kept only the in-frame ones, dropping some. The repertoire holds 100,000 to 120,000 clones, with about 89% as singletons. The CDR3 is 13 amino acids. Trimming pared 1 base from V and 5 bases from J, leaving 8 bases between. Germline V gene data show CDR1 as MNHNS and CDR2 as SASEGT. V gene TRBV6-1 combines with J gene TRBJ1-2; D unresolved. The origin of this receptor is a woman aged 18-29 years. Source material: peripheral blood mononuclear cells (PBMCs). CDR3: CASSEVPAYGYTF. CDR3 DNA: TGTGCCAGCAGTGAAGTCCCAGCTTATGGCTACACCTTC.